The rows below give T cell receptor beta chains drawn from one sample of a study of blood T cell repertoires in COVID-19. Generated by immunoSEQ multiplex PCR, the TCRdb table keeps only in-frame clones and is missing some. The sample gives about 74,000 clones, roughly 90% of which show up once; about 2.7% is in the top ten. Sequencing was performed on peripheral blood. The receptor source for this set is a man in his sixties or seventies with active or convalescent COVID-19. Both conserved end residues are part of each CDR3. Each record gives: clone size, J gene, V gene, D gene, CDR3 DNA, CDR3 protein. D genes are given only for firm matches. Some rows have no size entry. The others give once, few or many, or a class for an expanded clone.

.	TRBJ2-2	TRBV24-1	TRBD1	TGTGCCACCAGTGAGGGGGGACAGGGCATCACCGGGGAGCTGTTTTTT	CATSEGGQGITGELFF
.	TRBJ2-7	TRBV12-5	.	TGTGCTAGTGGTTTGGGAGGCTTTTCTACCTACGAGCAGTACTTC	CASGLGGFSTYEQYF
.	TRBJ2-3	TRBV6-1	.	TGTGCCAGCAGTGAAGCAAGTGATAGCGGAGGCACAGATACGCAGTATTTT	CASSEASDSGGTDTQYF
.	TRBJ2-1	TRBV19	TRBD2	TGTGCCAGTACCCCTGGACTAGCGGGAGTAATAGGCAATGAGCAGTTCTTC	CASTPGLAGVIGNEQFF
once	TRBJ1-6	TRBV3-1/TRBV3-2	.	TGTGCCAGCAGCCCCATCTACGATTCACCCCTCCACTTT	CASSPIYDSPLHF
.	TRBJ1-2	TRBV5-1	TRBD1	TGCGCCAGCAGCGAGGGGGCTCCTCCTAACTATGGCTACACCTTC	CASSEGAPPNYGYTF
.	TRBJ2-7	TRBV6-6	.	TGTGCCAGCAGTTGGGCCTCGGGACAAGGGCCTGGGGAGCAGTACTTC	CASSWASGQGPGEQYF
.	TRBJ1-1	TRBV6-1	.	TGTGCCAGCAGTGAAGGGATGCGGACTGAAGCTTTCTTT	CASSEGMRTEAFF
.	TRBJ1-5	TRBV5-8	.	TGTGCCAGCAGACTACGGCAGCACAATCAGCCCCAGCATTTT	CASRLRQHNQPQHF
.	TRBJ2-3	TRBV19	.	TGTGCCAGTAGTATAGATCTAAGCACTAGCACAGATACGCAGTATTTT	CASSIDLSTSTDTQYF